This TCR beta chain stems from a study of cytomegalovirus exposure and HLA in healthy donors. The CDR3 sequence is 13 residues long. Trimming pared 3 bases from V and 5 bases from J, leaving 11 bases between. CDR1 LNHNV and CDR2 YYDKDF come from the germline V gene (reference sequence). The PCR had 60 Vbeta and 13 Jbeta primers. Assay used: immunoSEQ multiplex PCR; TCRdb lists only in-frame clones, some missing. The repertoire has roughly 110,000 clones, over 70% of them found once; the top ten carry about 2.3%. Material: PBMCs. This chain uses TRBV15 with TRBJ2-7; D is ambiguous. The sequence derives from a man aged 25 to 40 in good health and CMV-seronegative. CDR3 coding DNA: TGTGCCACCAGCAGTGTATGGCTCGACGAGCAGTACTTC. Translation gives CATSSVWLDEQYF.